Below are 31 T cell receptor beta chains sequenced from a single sample in a study of sequential checkpoint blockade in melanoma (dated by TCRdb to between 2019 and 2020). To prepare the library, the immunoSEQ multiplex PCR assay was applied. TCRdb stores this immuneACCESS table with in-frame sequences only. Part of the clones is absent; in the studies checked, under half of the shortfall reflects unresolved V genes, and no reason is known for the rest. The sample records 9,500 to 15,000 clones, under 90% of which are singletons. The ten biggest clones cover approximately 6.8% of the sample. The treatment or condition label for this specimen denotes: randomized to nivolumab then ipilimumab (arm A) or the reverse (arm B). The source was CD8+ T cells sorted from blood (inferred from file names), collected from a patient given nivolumab and ipilimumab in sequence. These receptors came from a human donor with melanoma.

Concerning this clone: The CDR3 end shows no conserved phenylalanine or tryptophan, and so a read error is likely. The chain links TRBV29-1 to TRBJ2-7; TRBD2 agrees at 7 bases. The CDR3 is made up of 13 amino acids. Germline CDR1 SQVTM, CDR2 ANQGSEA. V shed 3 bases, J shed 4 bases, and the junction held 6 bases outside the gene matches. As DNA, the CDR3 is TGCAGCGTTGAGACGGGGAGGGAATACGAGCAGTACCTC. It encodes CSVETGREYEQYL.

This clone occurred once. The chain joins TRBV11-2 to TRBJ2-7; 9 nucleotides agree with TRBD1. Germline V gene sequence: CDR1 SGHAT, CDR2 FQNNGV. This CDR3 region has 14 residues. V lost 1 base to trimming and J lost 7 bases; unmatched junction nucleotides: 5. CDR3 amino acids: CASSLVQGAGEQYF. The CDR3 nucleotides read TGTGCCAGCAGCTTAGTACAGGGGGCGGGGGAGCAGTACTTC.

The chain links TRBV27 to TRBJ2-5; 10 nucleotides match TRBD1. The last part of the DNA fits TRBJ2-7 better; the J call may be wrong. Germline V gene data show CDR1 as MNHEY and CDR2 as SMNVEV (reference sequence). This CDR3 is built from 14 residues. CDR3 loop: CASSLWDRGGEQYF. The CDR3 DNA reads TGTGCCAGCAGTTTATGGGACAGGGGCGGCGAGCAGTACTTC.

The chain recombines TRBV4-1 with TRBJ2-5; tentatively, D is TRBD2 (5 bases). CDR3 length: 16 amino acids. V was trimmed by 3 bases and J by 5 bases, leaving 19 bases between them. Germline assignment: CDR1 MGHRA and CDR2 YSYEKL. Here the CDR3 DNA reads TGCGCCAGCAGCCATTCCTCAGCGGAGCCTACGGAGACCCAGTACTTC. Protein product: CASSHSSAEPTETQYF.

The CDR3: CASRLDREYTEAFF. The CDR3 bases are TGTGCCAGCAGGCTAGACAGGGAGTACACTGAAGCTTTCTTT. V gene TRBV6-1 combines with J gene TRBJ1-1; 7 positions match TRBD1. The CDR3 extends over 14 amino acids. Looked up from germline, CDR1 is MNHNS and CDR2 is SASEGT. V was clipped by 6 bases and J by 3 bases; unmatched bases: 7.

This chain connects TRBV6-5 to TRBJ1-3; 8 nucleotides agree with TRBD1. The J call may be faulty, since TRBJ2-2 better matches the DNA end. Germline-derived CDR1 and CDR2 are MNHEY and SVGAGI. This CDR3 comprises 15 residues. CDR3 nucleotides: TGTGCCAGCAGTTACTCGCCAGGGGGCAACGGGGAGCTGTTTTTT. Its translation: CASSYSPGGNGELFF.

The chain combines TRBV2 with TRBJ1-1; weak D call: TRBD1 (6 bases). The CDR3 covers 14 residues. Germline values: CDR1 SNHLY, CDR2 FYNNEI. V was pared by 6 bases and J by 0 bases, with 11 bases between. The CDR3 spells CASRDDRLNTEAFF. The CDR3 bases are TGTGCCAGCAGAGACGACAGGCTGAACACTGAAGCTTTCTTT.

This chain links TRBV13 with TRBJ1-2; D perhaps matches TRBD1 (6 bases). The CDR3 runs 14 residues. Trimming took 8 bases from V and 4 from J, leaving 17 bases between them. Germline V gene data show CDR1 as PRHDT and CDR2 as FYEKMQ (reference sequence). This CDR3 reads CASDRYGGAYGYTF. In DNA, the CDR3 is TGTGCCAGCGACCGGTATGGGGGCGCCTATGGCTACACCTTC. Full variable domain (remainder filled in from reference TRBV13 and TRBJ1-2): AAGVIQSPRHLIKEKRETATLKCYPIPRHDTVYWYQQGPGQDPQFLISFYEKMQSDKGSIPDRFSAQQFSDYHSELNMSSLELGDSALYFCASDRYGGAYGYTFGSGTRLTVV.

The J gene is TRBJ1-5, the V gene TRBV9; TRBD1 matches 9 bases. Unmatched junction bases numbered 6, after V lost 3 bases and J lost 5 bases. CDR3 length: 15 residues. Germline V gene sequence: CDR1 SGDLS, CDR2 YYNGEE. The CDR3 DNA is TGTGCCAGCAGCGAACAGGGGGCGACTGATCAGCCCCAGCATTTT. Protein product: CASSEQGATDQPQHF.

The chain employs TRBV7-3 and TRBJ2-3, with 7 bases that match TRBD2. The CDR3 is 15 residues long. The germline V gene encodes CDR1 SGHTA and CDR2 FQGTGA. The V and J ends lost 4 bases and 3 bases, in that order; junction bases with no gene match: 7. The CDR3 loop is CASSSWAGETDTQYF. The CDR3 DNA is TGTGCCAGCAGCTCATGGGCGGGAGAAACAGATACGCAGTATTTT.

This CDR3 reads CASSPHGGDYEQYF. The DNA of the CDR3 is TGTGCCAGCAGTCCCCACGGGGGGGATTACGAGCAGTACTTC. This sequence joins TRBV27 and TRBJ2-7, with 8 positions matching TRBD2. V was pared by 5 bases and J by 4 bases, with 7 bases of the junction left unmatched. CDR3 length: 14 residues. Germline CDR1 and CDR2: MNHEY and SMNVEV (reference sequence).

The chain is built from TRBV4-1 and TRBJ2-7; D gene ambiguous. Trimming stripped 4 bases from V and 6 bases from J, with 19 bases between. The V gene's germline CDR1 is MGHRA and CDR2 YSYEKL. The CDR3 has 15 amino acids. CDR3 nucleotide sequence: TGCGCCAGCAGCCTCGGAACGCACTCGGAGACCGAGCAGTACTTC. It codes for CASSLGTHSETEQYF.

This clone came up a few times. The rearrangement joins TRBV10-2 to TRBJ2-7, with 11 bases that match TRBD2. This CDR3 comprises 14 residues. J lost 6 bases, V lost 7 bases, and 8 bases had no gene match. Germline CDR1 is WSHSY and CDR2 is SAAADI. This chain's CDR3 is CASNPLAGVPEQYF. Written as DNA, the CDR3 is TGCGCCAGCAACCCACTAGCGGGAGTACCCGAGCAGTACTTC.

V and J are TRBV29-1 and TRBJ2-3, with 7 bases matching TRBD1. CDR1 SQVTM and CDR2 ANQGSEA come from the germline V gene. V shed 4 bases and J 0 bases; nucleotides not matched to a gene: 4. CDR3 length equals 14 residues. CDR3 protein: CSVATGSSTDTQYF. The CDR3 DNA follows: TGCAGCGTTGCGACAGGGTCTAGCACAGATACGCAGTATTTT.

The chain is built from TRBV7-6 and TRBJ2-6, with 7 bases identical to TRBD1. The CDR3 covers 19 residues. V lost 2 bases to trimming and J lost 0 bases; unmatched junction nucleotides: 10. Germline CDR1 reads SGHVS; CDR2 reads FNYEAQ. CDR3 in amino acids: CASSLSSGTVNSGANVLTF. In DNA, the CDR3 is TGTGCCAGCAGCTTATCGTCCGGGACAGTCAACTCTGGGGCCAACGTCCTGACTTTC.

The rearrangement joins TRBV5-4 to TRBJ2-1; 7 nucleotides line up with TRBD1. With V trimmed by 0 bases and J by 9 bases, 3 bases remained unmatched. The CDR3 contains 13 residues. Germline V lookup: CDR1 SGHNT, CDR2 YYREEE (reference sequence). The CDR3: CASSLDRGREQFF. The CDR3, as DNA: TGTGCCAGCAGCTTGGACAGGGGCCGTGAGCAGTTCTTC.

The V and J genes are TRBV28 and TRBJ2-7; 9 nucleotides agree with TRBD2. The CDR3 has 15 amino acids. Germline CDR1 MDHEN, CDR2 SYDVKM. Trimming took 3 bases from V and 3 from J; bases not matched to a gene: 6. The CDR3 DNA is TGTGCCAGCAGTTTCGTTGTAGCGGGGGACTACGAGCAGTACTTC. Encoded protein: CASSFVVAGDYEQYF. Full variable domain (remainder filled in from reference TRBV28 and TRBJ2-7): DVKVTQSSRYLVKRTGEKVFLECVQDMDHENMFWYRQDPGLGLRLIYFSYDVKMKEKGDIPEGYSVSREKKERFSLILESASTNQTSMYLCASSFVVAGDYEQYFGPGTRLTVT.

The V and J genes are TRBV2 and TRBJ2-3; TRBD1 agrees at 10 bases. The germline V gene has CDR1 SNHLY and CDR2 FYNNEI. This CDR3 is 15 amino acids long. V trimming: 6 bases; J trimming: 2 bases; junction bases outside the gene matches: 5. The CDR3 DNA follows: TGTGCCAGCAGCCTCGGACAGGGGGTCACAGATACGCAGTATTTT. This sequence encodes CASSLGQGVTDTQYF.

The J gene is TRBJ2-7, the V gene TRBV28, with 11 bases lining up with TRBD2. The length of the CDR3 is 15 residues. Trimming removed 2 bases from V and 2 bases from J; junction bases left unmatched: 2. Germline CDR1 and CDR2: MDHEN and SYDVKM. CDR3 in amino acids: CASSLGTSGPYEQYF. In DNA form, the CDR3 reads TGTGCCAGCAGTTTAGGGACTAGCGGACCCTACGAGCAGTACTTC.

This clone came up a few times. This chain joins TRBV28 and TRBJ2-7; 7 nucleotides agree with TRBD2. J was trimmed by 0 bases and V by 4 bases; bases with no gene match: 15. The CDR3 contains 18 residues. The germline gives CDR1 MDHEN, CDR2 SYDVKM. CDR3 DNA sequence: TGTGCCAGCAGTTCCCCCGATTTGTCGCGCGGGAGCTCCTACGAGCAGTACTTC. Protein product: CASSSPDLSRGSSYEQYF.

The J gene is TRBJ2-2, the V gene TRBV28; possible D gene TRBD2, 6 bases. CDR3 length equals 15 residues. V gave up 5 bases and J gave up 8 bases, with 18 bases separating them. Germline values: CDR1 MDHEN, CDR2 SYDVKM. The CDR3 protein is CASSPRDFPLGELFF. The CDR3 DNA reads as TGTGCCAGCAGTCCTCGGGACTTTCCGTTGGGGGAGCTGTTTTTT.

The V call is TRBV7-9, the J call TRBJ2-7; 7 positions agree with TRBD1. V gave up 4 bases and J gave up 2 bases; unmatched junction bases: 5. Germline V gene sequence: CDR1 SEHNR, CDR2 FQNEAQ (reference sequence). CDR3 length: 14 residues. CDR3: CASSSGTVTYEQYF. The CDR3 DNA is TGTGCCAGCAGCTCTGGGACAGTAACCTACGAGCAGTACTTC. Using reference TRBV7-9 and TRBJ2-7 for the parts outside the CDR3, the full variable domain is DTGVSQNPRHKITKRGQNVTFRCDPISEHNRLYWYRQTLGQGPEFLTYFQNEAQLEKSRLLSDRFSAERPKGSFSTLEIQRTEQGDSAMYLCASSSGTVTYEQYFGPGTRLTVT.

This rearrangement joins TRBV13 to TRBJ2-4; D perhaps matches TRBD2 (6 bases). Trimming took off 4 bases at V and 2 bases at J, with 12 bases between the two ends. The CDR3 sequence is 15 residues long. Germline V lookup: CDR1 PRHDT, CDR2 FYEKMQ (reference sequence). The CDR3 loop is CASSYRGLPKNIQYF. The CDR3 nucleotides read TGTGCCAGCAGCTATCGGGGACTGCCCAAAAACATTCAGTACTTC.

The V and J genes are TRBV4-1 and TRBJ2-7; 12 bases line up with TRBD1. The CDR3 is 15 amino acids. After removal of 3 bases from V and 4 bases from J, the junction contained 4 bases not matched to a gene. Germline V gene data show CDR1 as MGHRA and CDR2 as YSYEKL. The CDR3 protein is CASSQGQGASYEQYF. CDR3 DNA: TGCGCCAGCAGCCAGGGACAGGGGGCATCTTACGAGCAGTACTTC.

This clone came up once. The chain recombines TRBV4-1 with TRBJ2-3, with D unresolved. The germline CDR1 and CDR2 sequences are MGHRA and YSYEKL. V was clipped by 1 base and J by 6 bases, with 17 bases between them. The CDR3 spans 16 residues. The CDR3 DNA reads TGCGCCAGCAGCCAAGTGGGCGTCGTGGATGGGGATACGCAGTATTTT. Amino acids: CASSQVGVVDGDTQYF.

CDR3 sequence (DNA): TGTGCCAGCAGCGTACTCCAAGAGACCCAGTACTTC. Its protein is CASSVLQETQYF. The chain joins TRBV11-2 to TRBJ2-5, with D unresolved. The CDR3 contains 12 residues. CDR1 and CDR2 from the germline V gene are SGHAT and FQNNGV. The germline V and J ends were trimmed by 5 bases and 1 base, with 5 bases remaining between them.

The chain uses TRBV7-9 and TRBJ2-5, with TRBD2 as a possible D gene (6 bases). The J call may not be correct, given that the DNA end is closer to TRBJ2-7. The CDR3 extends over 13 amino acids. The germline V gene has CDR1 SEHNR and CDR2 FQNEAQ (reference sequence). The CDR3 DNA reads as TGTGCCAGCAGCCCGACTTGGGGGGACGAGCAGTACTTC. Protein product: CASSPTWGDEQYF.

This clone was picked up one time. The chain combines TRBV9 with TRBJ2-1; the match to TRBD2 covers 9 bases. CDR1 and CDR2 (germline): SGDLS, YYNGEE. This CDR3 is built from 16 residues. V was pared by 3 bases and J by 1 base, with 5 bases of the junction left unmatched. The CDR3 coding sequence is TGTGCCAGCAGCGCGCCTCTAGCGGGGTCCTACAATGAGCAGTTCTTC. It is translated as CASSAPLAGSYNEQFF.

The chain employs TRBV27 and TRBJ2-7, with 9 bases matching TRBD2. V was pared by 6 bases and J by 6 bases, with 18 bases of the junction left unmatched. The germline gives CDR1 MNHEY, CDR2 SMNVEV (reference sequence). This CDR3 has 17 amino acids. CDR3 sequence (DNA): TGTGCCAGCAGGACCTTACTAGCGGGCAAGATGAACAGCGAGCAGTACTTC. It specifies CASRTLLAGKMNSEQYF.

This chain uses TRBV28 with TRBJ2-7; D gene ambiguous. CDR3 size: 14 residues. Trimming stripped 2 bases from V and 6 bases from J, with 14 bases between. CDR1 MDHEN and CDR2 SYDVKM come from the germline V gene. CDR3 amino acids: CASSLSRRIGEQYF. The CDR3, as DNA: TGTGCCAGCAGTTTAAGTCGGCGGATCGGCGAGCAGTACTTC.

This clone was counted once. This sequence joins TRBV27 and TRBJ2-7; TRBD2 matches at 11 bases. Germline trimming cut 5 bases from V and 8 bases from J; bases unmatched to any gene: 11. Germline values: CDR1 MNHEY, CDR2 SMNVEV (reference sequence). This CDR3 has 15 amino acids. CDR3 sequence reads: CASSISGGAGGKQYF. CDR3 bases: TGTGCCAGCAGTATTAGCGGGGGGGCAGGAGGCAAGCAGTACTTC.